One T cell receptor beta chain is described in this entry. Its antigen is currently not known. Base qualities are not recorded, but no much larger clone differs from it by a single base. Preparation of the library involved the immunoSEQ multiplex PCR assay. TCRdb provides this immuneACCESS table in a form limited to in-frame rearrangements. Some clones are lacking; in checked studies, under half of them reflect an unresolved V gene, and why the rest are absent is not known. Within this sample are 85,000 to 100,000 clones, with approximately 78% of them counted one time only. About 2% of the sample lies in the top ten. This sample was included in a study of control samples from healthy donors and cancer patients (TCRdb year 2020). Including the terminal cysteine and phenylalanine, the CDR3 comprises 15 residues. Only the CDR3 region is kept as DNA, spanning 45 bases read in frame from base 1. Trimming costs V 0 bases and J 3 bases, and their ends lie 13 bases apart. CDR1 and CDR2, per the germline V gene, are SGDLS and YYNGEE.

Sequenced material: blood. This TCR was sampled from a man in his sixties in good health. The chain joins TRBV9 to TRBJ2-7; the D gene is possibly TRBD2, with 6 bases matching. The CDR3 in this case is CASSVDPGEDYEQYF. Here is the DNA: TGTGCCAGCAGCGTAGACCCGGGGGAAGACTACGAGCAGTACTTC.